What follows is one T cell receptor (beta chain) and its context. Its antigen is currently unknown. The CDR3 covers 16 residues. CDR1 and CDR2 (germline): SGHAT, FQDESV (reference sequence). V was cut by 4 bases and J by 6 bases, with 22 bases left in between. The sample comes from a study of shared clonotypes between healthy human individuals. Study information: A donor's plate count was three for CD4 naive and three for CD4 memory; CD8 naive had two and CD8 memory one.

Data came from immunoSEQ multiplex PCR; TCRdb stores just in-frame clones and leaves some out. The sample holds over 1.5 million clones; 95% to 99% are singletons and the top ten take about 0.45%. Whole-study findings and limits: A few donors had approximately 4.6% of their naive CD4 clonotypes in common.

This rearrangement joins TRBV11-1 to TRBJ2-7, with D maybe TRBD2 (6 bases). The specimen sequenced was naive CD4+ T cells sorted from blood. The subset is: CD45RA+ positively selected. The clonotype was recovered from a man aged 25-45 years in good health. The CDR3 DNA reads TGTGCCAGCAGCTCCCCGGGGGACGCAGGTCCAGCCGAGCAGTACTTC. It yields the protein CASSSPGDAGPAEQYF. The full variable domain, its missing parts supplied by reference TRBV11-1 and TRBJ2-7, is EAEVAQSPRYKITEKSQAVAFWCDPISGHATLYWYRQILGQGPELLVQFQDESVVDDSQLPKDRFSAERLKGVDSTLKIQPAELGDSAMYLCASSSPGDAGPAEQYFGPGTRLTVT.